This TCR beta chain was recovered during a study of Graves' ophthalmopathy and Graves' hyperthyroidism. If patients had other autoimmune diseases, uncontrolled infections, pregnancy or lactation, they were excluded. A volume of about 9.7 ml of fresh peripheral blood supplied the PBMCs. This clonotype was recorded at least ten times. Amplifying from RNA transcripts, the study obtained TCR beta CDR3 regions. The library came from an HTBI-primed first-round RT-PCR and a second-round multiplex PCR. TCRdb analysed the multiplex PCR reads with MiXCR anew, one entry per CDR3 protein. The repertoire holds over 650,000 distinct CDR3 sequences, with about 41% as singletons. Between the trimmed V and J ends, which lost 2 bases and 12 bases, there was a span of 8 bases. Germline V lookup: CDR1 SGHNT, CDR2 YENEEA. The CDR3 runs to 12 residues.

This clonotype was sampled from an adult man with Graves' ophthalmopathy. V usage is TRBV11-3 and J usage is TRBJ1-6; no clear D. Sequenced sample: peripheral blood. The CDR3 loop is CASSLYTEPLHF. In nucleotides, the CDR3 is TGTGCCAGCAGCTTATACACCGAACCCCTCCACTTT.